The clone carrying this T cell receptor (beta chain) has a count of ten or more. This entry is derived from a study of early T cells in non-severe SARS-CoV-2 infection. Study context: From unsorted whole blood, bulk RNA was sequenced, and the chains remained unpaired.

Tagging with unique molecular identifiers was applied to individual cDNA molecules. From the 5' RACE reads, TCRdb called clonotypes with MiXCR, one entry per CDR3 protein. Of approximately 35,000 distinct CDR3 sequences listed, around 4.5% are singletons. What was sequenced was whole blood. This TCR derives from an adult who was a healthcare worker with PCR-confirmed SARS-CoV-2 infection or an uninfected control (not recorded which).

This CDR3 reads CASSLRREGEQFF. Here the CDR3 DNA reads TGTGCCAGCAGTTTACGCCGGGAAGGGGAGCAGTTCTTC. The V and J genes are TRBV27 and TRBJ2-1, with D tentatively TRBD2 (5 bases). V was pared by 2 bases and J by 10 bases, with 12 bases between. Germline V lookup: CDR1 MNHEY, CDR2 SMNVEV (reference sequence). The CDR3 is 13 residues long.